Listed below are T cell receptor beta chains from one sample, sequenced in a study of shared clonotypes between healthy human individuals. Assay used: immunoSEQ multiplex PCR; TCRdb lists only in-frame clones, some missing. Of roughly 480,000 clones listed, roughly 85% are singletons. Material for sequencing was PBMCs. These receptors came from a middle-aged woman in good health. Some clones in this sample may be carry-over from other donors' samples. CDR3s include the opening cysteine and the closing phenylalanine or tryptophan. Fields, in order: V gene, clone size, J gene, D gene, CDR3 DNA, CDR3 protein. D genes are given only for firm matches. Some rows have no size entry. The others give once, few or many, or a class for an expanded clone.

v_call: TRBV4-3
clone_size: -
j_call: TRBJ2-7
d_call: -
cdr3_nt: TGCGCCAGCAGCCAATACGTAGCGTACGAGCAGTACTTC
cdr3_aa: CASSQYVAYEQYF

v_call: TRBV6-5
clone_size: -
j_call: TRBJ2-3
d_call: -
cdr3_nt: TGTGCCAGCAGTCCAGGGAGGGGGACAGATACGCAGTATTTT
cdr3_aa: CASSPGRGTDTQYF

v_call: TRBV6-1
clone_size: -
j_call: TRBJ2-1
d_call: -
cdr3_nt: TGTGCCAGCAGTGAAATGAGTTGGTACAATGAGCAGTTCTTC
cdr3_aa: CASSEMSWYNEQFF

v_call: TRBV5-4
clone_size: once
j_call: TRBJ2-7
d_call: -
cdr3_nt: TGTGCCAGCAGCTTGGACCGGGGCGACGAGCAGTACTTC
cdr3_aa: CASSLDRGDEQYF

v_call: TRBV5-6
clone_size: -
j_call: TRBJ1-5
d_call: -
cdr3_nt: TGTGCCAGCAGCTCTCGTTCGTCTCAGCCCCAGCATTTT
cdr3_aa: CASSSRSSQPQHF

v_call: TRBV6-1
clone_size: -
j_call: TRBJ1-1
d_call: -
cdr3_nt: TGTGCCAGCAGTGACCTCGCAGGGGCGAACACTGAAGCTTTCTTT
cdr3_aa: CASSDLAGANTEAFF

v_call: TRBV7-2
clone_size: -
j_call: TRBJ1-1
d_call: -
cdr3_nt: TGTGCCAGCAGCTCCCTACATATACCGGACCATCTACCTCCCGGAGCTTTCTTT
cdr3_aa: CASSSLHIPDHLPPGAFF

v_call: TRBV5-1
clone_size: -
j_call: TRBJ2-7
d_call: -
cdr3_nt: TGCGCCAGCAGCTTGAGTCTAGATGGCTACGAGCAGTACTTC
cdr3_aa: CASSLSLDGYEQYF

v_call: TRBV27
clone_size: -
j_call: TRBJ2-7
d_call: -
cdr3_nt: TGTGCCAGCAGTGCCCTTCTGGGTATAGGCTCCTACGAGCAGTACTTC
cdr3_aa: CASSALLGIGSYEQYF

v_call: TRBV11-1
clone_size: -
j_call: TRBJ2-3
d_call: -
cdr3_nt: TGTGCCAGCAGTGACGCGATCACAGATACGCAGTATTTT
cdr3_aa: CASSDAITDTQYF

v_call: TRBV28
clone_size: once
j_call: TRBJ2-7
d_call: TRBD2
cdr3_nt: TGTGCCAGCAGTTTGAGACTAGCGGGGACGAGCTCCTACGAGCAGTACTTC
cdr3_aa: CASSLRLAGTSSYEQYF

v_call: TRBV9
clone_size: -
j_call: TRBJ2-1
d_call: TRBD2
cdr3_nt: TGTGCCAGCAGCGTAGTGGGCGGGAGCACCGATACGAATGAGCAGTTCTTC
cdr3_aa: CASSVVGGSTDTNEQFF

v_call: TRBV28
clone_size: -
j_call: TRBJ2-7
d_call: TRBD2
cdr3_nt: TGTGCCAGCAGTTCCATCCCCCTGAGGGCGGGAGGTAACCACGAGCAGTACTTC
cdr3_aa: CASSSIPLRAGGNHEQYF

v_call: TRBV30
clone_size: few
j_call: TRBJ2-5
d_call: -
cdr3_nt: TGTGCCTGGAGTGAGGAGACCCAGTACTTC
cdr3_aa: CAWSEETQYF

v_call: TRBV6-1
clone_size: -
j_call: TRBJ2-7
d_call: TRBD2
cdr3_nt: TGTGCCAGCAGTGAAGCAGATGGGGGGGGAATACGATTCGAGCAGTACTTC
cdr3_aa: CASSEADGGGIRFEQYF

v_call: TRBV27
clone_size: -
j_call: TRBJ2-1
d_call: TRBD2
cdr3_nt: TGTGCCAGCAGATTAATAGCGGGAGGTTACAATGAGCAGTTCTTC
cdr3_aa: CASRLIAGGYNEQFF

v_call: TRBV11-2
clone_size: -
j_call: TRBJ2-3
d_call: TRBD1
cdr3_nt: TGTGCCAGCAGCTTAGATATCGGCACAGGGGGCACAGATACGCAGTATTTT
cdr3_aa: CASSLDIGTGGTDTQYF

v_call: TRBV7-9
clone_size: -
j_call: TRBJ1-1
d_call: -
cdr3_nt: TGTGCCAGCAGCTGGGACAACACTGAAGCTTTCTTT
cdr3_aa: CASSWDNTEAFF

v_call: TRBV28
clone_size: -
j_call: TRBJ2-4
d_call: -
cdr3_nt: TGTGCCAGCAGTTTAAGGGGTGCGGGTATAAACATTCAGTACTTC
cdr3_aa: CASSLRGAGINIQYF

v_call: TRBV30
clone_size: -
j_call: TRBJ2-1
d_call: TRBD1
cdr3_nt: TGTGCCTGGAGTGTACTATGGGGGACAGGCTCCTACAATGAGCAGTTCTTC
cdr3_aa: CAWSVLWGTGSYNEQFF

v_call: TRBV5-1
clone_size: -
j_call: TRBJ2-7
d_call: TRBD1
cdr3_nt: TGCGCCAGCAGCAACCCGGGACAGGGAGTTTACGAGCAGTACTTC
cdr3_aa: CASSNPGQGVYEQYF

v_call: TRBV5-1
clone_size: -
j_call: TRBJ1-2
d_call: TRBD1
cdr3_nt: TGCGCCAGCAGCTTGTGGGGACAGGGATCAGGCTACACCTTC
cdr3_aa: CASSLWGQGSGYTF

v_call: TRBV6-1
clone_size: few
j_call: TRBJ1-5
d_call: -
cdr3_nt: TGTGCCAGCAGTGAAGCCTCTCTCGATCAGCCCCAGCATTTT
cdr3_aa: CASSEASLDQPQHF

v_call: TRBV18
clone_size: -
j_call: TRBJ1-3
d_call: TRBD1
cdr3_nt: TGTGCCAGCTCTCCCGGACAGGGTGAAACTGGAAACACCATATATTTT
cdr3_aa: CASSPGQGETGNTIYF

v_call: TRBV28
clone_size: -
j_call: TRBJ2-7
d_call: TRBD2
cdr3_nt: TGTGCCAGCAGTTTATCGCCGTCGAGCGGGAGAGGCTTACGCGAGCAGTACTTC
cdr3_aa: CASSLSPSSGRGLREQYF

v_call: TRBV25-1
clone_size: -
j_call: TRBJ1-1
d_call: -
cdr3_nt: TGTGCCAGCAGTGGCCTCGAGAGTCTAGCTGAAGCTTTCTTT
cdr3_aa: CASSGLESLAEAFF

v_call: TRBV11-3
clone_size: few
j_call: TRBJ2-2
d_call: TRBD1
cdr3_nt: TGTGCCAGCAGCCACCGACAGGGGATTATGGCCGGGGAGCTGTTTTTT
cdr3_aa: CASSHRQGIMAGELFF

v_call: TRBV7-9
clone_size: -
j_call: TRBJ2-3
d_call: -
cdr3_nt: TGTGCCAGCAGCCGGGACTCTGATACGCAGTATTTT
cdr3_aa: CASSRDSDTQYF

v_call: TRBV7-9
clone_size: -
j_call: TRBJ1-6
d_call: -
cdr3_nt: TGTGCCAGCAGCTCCACCCTAAATTCACCCCTCCACTTT
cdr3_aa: CASSSTLNSPLHF

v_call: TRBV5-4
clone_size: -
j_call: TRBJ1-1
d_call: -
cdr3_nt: TGTGCCAGCAGCTTCCAGGGTGGGGAGAACACTGAAGCTTTCTTT
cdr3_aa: CASSFQGGENTEAFF

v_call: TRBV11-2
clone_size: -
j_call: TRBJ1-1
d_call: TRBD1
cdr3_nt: TGTGCCAGCAGCCGGGGACAGGAGAACACTGAAGCTTTCTTT
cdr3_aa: CASSRGQENTEAFF

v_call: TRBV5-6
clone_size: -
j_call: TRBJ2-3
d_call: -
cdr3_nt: TGTGCCAGCAGCTATGTAATGGACAGCGGAGATACGCAGTATTTT
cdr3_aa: CASSYVMDSGDTQYF

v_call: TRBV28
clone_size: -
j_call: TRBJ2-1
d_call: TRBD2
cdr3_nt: TGTGCCAGCAGCCGACTAGCGGGATACAATGAGCAGTTCTTC
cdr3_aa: CASSRLAGYNEQFF

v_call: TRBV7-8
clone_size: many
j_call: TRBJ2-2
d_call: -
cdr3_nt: TGTGCCAGCAGCTCCCTCAAGAGCTTCACCGGGGAGCTGTTTTTT
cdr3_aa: CASSSLKSFTGELFF

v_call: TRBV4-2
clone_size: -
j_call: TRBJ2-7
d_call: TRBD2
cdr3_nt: TGTGCCAGCAGCCAAGATCGGGGGGTCTCTGCCTACGAGCAGTACTTC
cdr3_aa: CASSQDRGVSAYEQYF

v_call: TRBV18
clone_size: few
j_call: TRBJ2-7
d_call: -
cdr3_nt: TGTGCCAGCTCACCTAGCGGCAGCTCCTACGAGCAGTACTTC
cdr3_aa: CASSPSGSSYEQYF

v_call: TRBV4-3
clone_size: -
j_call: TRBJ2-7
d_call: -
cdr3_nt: TGCGCCAGCAGCCAAGTCGGGTGGGGCGACCGCTACGAGCAGTACTTC
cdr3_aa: CASSQVGWGDRYEQYF

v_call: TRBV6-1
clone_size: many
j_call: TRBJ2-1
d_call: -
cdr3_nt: TGTGCCAGCGGGGTAGCGGATAGCTCCTACAATGAGCAGTTCTTC
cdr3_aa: CASGVADSSYNEQFF

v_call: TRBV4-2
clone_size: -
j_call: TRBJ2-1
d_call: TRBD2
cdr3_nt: TGTGCCAGCAGCCAAGATCGGGCGGGAGGGTACAATGAGCAGTTCTTC
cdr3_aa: CASSQDRAGGYNEQFF

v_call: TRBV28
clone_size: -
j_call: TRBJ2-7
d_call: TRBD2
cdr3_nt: TGTGCCAGCAGTTCCGTCCTTAAGAGGCGGGAGGGCTACGAGCAGTACTTC
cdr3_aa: CASSSVLKRREGYEQYF

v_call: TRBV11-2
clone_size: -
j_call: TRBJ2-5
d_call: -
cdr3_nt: TGTGCCAGCAGCTTAGGAGGCAGCTTCCAAGAGACCCAGTACTTC
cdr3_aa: CASSLGGSFQETQYF

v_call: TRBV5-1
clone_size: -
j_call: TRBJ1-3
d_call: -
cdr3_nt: TGCGCCAGCAGCTTAGGGTCCGATAACACCATATATTTT
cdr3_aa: CASSLGSDNTIYF

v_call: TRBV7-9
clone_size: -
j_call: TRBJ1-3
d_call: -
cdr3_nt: TGTGCCAGCAGCTTAAAGGGGTTCTCTGGAAACACCATATATTTT
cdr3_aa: CASSLKGFSGNTIYF

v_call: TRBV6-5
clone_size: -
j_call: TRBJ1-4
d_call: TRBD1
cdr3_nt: TGTGCCAGCAGAAAACGGACAGGGATAGGAGAAAAACTGTTTTTT
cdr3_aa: CASRKRTGIGEKLFF

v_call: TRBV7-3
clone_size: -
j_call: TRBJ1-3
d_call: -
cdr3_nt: TGTGCCAGCAGCCCCCAGACAGCTAACTCTGGAAACACCATATATTTT
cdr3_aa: CASSPQTANSGNTIYF

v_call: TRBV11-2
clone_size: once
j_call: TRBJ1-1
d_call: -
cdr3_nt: TGTGCCAGCAGCTCGCCGGGCCTTTACACTGAAGCTTTCTTT
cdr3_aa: CASSSPGLYTEAFF

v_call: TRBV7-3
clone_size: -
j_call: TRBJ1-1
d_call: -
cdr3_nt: TGTGCCAGCAGCACGGGCTCTATGAACACTGAAGCTTTCTTT
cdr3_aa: CASSTGSMNTEAFF

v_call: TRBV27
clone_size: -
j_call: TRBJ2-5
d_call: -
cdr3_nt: TGTGCCACCGCGGCCCCGTCAAGGGAGACCCAGTACTTC
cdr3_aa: CATAAPSRETQYF

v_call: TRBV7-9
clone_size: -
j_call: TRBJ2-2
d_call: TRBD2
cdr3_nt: TGTGCCAGCCAGCGGGAGTTCGGGGAGCTGTTTTTT
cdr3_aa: CASQREFGELFF

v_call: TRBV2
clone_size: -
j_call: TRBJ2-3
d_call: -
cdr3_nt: TGTGCCAGGACTCGACCAGTCAGCACAGATACGCAGTATTTT
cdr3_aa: CARTRPVSTDTQYF

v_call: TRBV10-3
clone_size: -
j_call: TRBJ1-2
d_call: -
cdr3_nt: TGTGCCATCAGTGAGGGGGCTAACTATGGCTACACCTTC
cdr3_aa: CAISEGANYGYTF

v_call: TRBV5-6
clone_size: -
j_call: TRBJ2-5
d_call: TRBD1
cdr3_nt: TGTGCCAGCAGTTTGGACAGGGCTGAGACCCAGTACTTC
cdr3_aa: CASSLDRAETQYF

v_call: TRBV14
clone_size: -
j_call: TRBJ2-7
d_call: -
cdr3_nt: TGTGCCAGCAGCCAACTACAGATAGTCGAGCAGTACTTC
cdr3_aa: CASSQLQIVEQYF

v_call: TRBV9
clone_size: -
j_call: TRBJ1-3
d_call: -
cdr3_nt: TGTGCCAGCAGCGTAGCGGGCGCCAGAAACACCATATATTTT
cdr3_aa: CASSVAGARNTIYF

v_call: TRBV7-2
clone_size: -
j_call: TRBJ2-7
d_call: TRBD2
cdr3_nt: TGTGCCAGCAGCCCCGGACTAGGGGTCTACGAGCAGTACTTC
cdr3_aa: CASSPGLGVYEQYF